This T cell receptor (beta chain) was recorded in a study of tumor-infiltrating lymphocytes in primary liver carcinoma. Study-level results: Relative to blood, tumors carried a significantly larger fraction of the repertoire in their top 250 clones (p = 0.039).

Starting from roughly 0.5 ug of total RNA, TCR beta cDNA was produced with a primer in the constant region. Library construction for TCR beta comprised three nested multiplex PCR rounds performed with slightly modified ARM-PCR. For around 11 cycles apiece, the opening two PCR rounds ran with TRBV1-TRBV30 forward primers and a C-beta reverse primer. TCRdb reanalysed the multiplex PCR reads using MiXCR and keeps one entry per CDR3 protein. This table has about 310,000 distinct CDR3 sequences, more than 55% appearing once. The authors took blood RNA from unsorted whole blood and also extracted germline DNA. Notes on this clonotype: What it recognizes is unknown. This clone may be a read error of a much larger clone one base away.

This CDR3 is built from 15 residues. Per germline, CDR1 SQVTM and CDR2 ANQGSEA. Trimming pared 3 bases from V and 1 base from J, leaving 13 bases between. This TCR was recovered from a woman in her 30s with primary liver carcinoma and hepatitis B virus infection. The chain has TRBV29-1 and TRBJ2-1, with D possibly called TRBD1 or TRBD2 (5 bases each). The sample consisted of peripheral blood. CDR3: CSVELGVRSYNEQFF. The CDR3 region has the DNA TGCAGCGTTGAGCTGGGGGTGAGGTCCTACAATGAGCAGTTCTTC.